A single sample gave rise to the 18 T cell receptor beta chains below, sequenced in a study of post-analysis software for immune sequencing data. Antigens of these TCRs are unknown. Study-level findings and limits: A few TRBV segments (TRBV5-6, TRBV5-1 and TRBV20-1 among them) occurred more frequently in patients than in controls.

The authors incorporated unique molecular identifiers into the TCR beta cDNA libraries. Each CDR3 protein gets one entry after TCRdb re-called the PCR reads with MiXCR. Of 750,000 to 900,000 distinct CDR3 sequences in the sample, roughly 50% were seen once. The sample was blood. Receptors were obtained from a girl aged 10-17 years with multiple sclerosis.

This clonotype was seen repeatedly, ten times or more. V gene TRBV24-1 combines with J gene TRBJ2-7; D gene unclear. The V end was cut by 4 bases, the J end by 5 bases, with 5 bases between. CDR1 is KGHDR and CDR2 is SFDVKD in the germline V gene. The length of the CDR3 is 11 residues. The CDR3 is CATSDRNEQYF. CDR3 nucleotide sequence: TGTGCCACCAGTGACCGAAACGAGCAGTACTTC.

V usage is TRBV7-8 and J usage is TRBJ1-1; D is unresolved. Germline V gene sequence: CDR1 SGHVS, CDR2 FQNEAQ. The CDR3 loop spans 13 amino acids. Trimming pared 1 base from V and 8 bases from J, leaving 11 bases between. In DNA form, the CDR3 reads TGTGCCAGCAGCTTAGGGGCCGAGAGGGAAGCTTTCTTT. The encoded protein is CASSLGAEREAFF.

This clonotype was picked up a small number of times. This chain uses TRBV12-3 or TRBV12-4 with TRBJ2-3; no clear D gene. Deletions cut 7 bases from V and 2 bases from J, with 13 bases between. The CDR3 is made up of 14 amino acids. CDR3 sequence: CASNLGAFTDTQYF. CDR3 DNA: TGTGCCAGCAACCTAGGAGCTTTCACAGATACGCAGTATTTT.

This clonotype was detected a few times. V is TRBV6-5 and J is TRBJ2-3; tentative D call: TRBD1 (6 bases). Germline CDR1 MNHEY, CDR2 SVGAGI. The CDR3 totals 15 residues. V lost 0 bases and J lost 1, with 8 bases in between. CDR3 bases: TGTGCCAGCAGTTACTCCCAGGGGCGCACAGATACGCAGTATTTT. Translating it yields CASSYSQGRTDTQYF.

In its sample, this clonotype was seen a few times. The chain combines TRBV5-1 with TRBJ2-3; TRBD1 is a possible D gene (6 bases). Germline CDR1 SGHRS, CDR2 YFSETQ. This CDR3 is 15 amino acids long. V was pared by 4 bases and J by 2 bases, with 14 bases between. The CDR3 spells CASSQTRQVTDTQYF. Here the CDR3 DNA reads TGCGCCAGCAGCCAAACTAGACAGGTCACAGATACGCAGTATTTT.

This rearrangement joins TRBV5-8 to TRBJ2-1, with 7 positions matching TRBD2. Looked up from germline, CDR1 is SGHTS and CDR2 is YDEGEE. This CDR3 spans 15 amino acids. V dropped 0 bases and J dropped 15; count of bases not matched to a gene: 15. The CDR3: CASSLEGTSGNPPFF. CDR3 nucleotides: TGTGCCAGCAGCTTGGAGGGTACGAGCGGGAACCCCCCGTTCTTC.

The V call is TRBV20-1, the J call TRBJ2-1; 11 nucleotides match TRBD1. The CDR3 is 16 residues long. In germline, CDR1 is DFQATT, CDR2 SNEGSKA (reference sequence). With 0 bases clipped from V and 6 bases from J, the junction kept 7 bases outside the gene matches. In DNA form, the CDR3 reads TGCAGTGCTAGAGAAACCGGGACAGGGGGAAGCAATGAGCAGTTCTTC. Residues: CSARETGTGGSNEQFF.

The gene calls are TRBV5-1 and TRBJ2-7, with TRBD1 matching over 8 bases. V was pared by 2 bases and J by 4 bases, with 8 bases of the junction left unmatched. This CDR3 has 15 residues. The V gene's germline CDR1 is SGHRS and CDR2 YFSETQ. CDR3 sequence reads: CASSLSRGLAYEQYF. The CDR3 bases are TGCGCCAGCAGCTTATCCAGGGGGCTTGCATACGAGCAGTACTTC.

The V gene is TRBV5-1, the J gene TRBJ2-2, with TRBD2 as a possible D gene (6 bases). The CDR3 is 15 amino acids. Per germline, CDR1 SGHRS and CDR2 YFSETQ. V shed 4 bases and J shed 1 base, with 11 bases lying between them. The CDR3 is CASSPPGGNTGELFF. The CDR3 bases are TGCGCCAGCAGCCCCCCCGGGGGGAACACCGGGGAGCTGTTTTTT.

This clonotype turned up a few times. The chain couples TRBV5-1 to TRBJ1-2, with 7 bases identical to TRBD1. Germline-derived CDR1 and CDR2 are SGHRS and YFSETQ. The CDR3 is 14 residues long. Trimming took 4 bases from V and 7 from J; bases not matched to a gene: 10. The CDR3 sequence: CASSTRQGVGGYTF. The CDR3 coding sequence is TGCGCCAGCAGCACCCGACAGGGTGTCGGTGGCTACACCTTC.

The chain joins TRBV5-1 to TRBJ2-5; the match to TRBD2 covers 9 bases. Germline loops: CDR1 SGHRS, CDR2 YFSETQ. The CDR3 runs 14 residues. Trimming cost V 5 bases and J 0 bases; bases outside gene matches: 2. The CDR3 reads CASSSSGNQETQYF. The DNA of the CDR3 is TGCGCCAGCAGTTCTAGCGGGAACCAAGAGACCCAGTACTTC.

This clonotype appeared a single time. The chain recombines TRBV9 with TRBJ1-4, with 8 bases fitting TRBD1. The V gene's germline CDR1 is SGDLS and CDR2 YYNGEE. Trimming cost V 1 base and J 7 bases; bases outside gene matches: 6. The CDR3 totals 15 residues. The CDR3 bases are TGTGCCAGCAGCGTATCGACAGGGGCGGGTGAAAAACTGTTTTTT. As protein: CASSVSTGAGEKLFF.

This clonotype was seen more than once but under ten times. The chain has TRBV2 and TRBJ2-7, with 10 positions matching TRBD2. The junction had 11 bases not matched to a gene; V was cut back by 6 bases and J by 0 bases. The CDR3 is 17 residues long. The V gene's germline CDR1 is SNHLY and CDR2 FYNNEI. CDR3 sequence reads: CASRAGLARQDSYEQYF. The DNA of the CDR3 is TGTGCCAGCAGGGCGGGACTAGCGCGCCAAGACTCCTACGAGCAGTACTTC.

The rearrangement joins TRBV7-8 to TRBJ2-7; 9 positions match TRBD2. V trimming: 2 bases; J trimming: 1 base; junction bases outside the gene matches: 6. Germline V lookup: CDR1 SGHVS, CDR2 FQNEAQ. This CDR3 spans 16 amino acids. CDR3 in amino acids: CASSLKVGLASYEQYF. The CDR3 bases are TGTGCCAGCAGCTTAAAGGTGGGACTAGCATCCTACGAGCAGTACTTC.

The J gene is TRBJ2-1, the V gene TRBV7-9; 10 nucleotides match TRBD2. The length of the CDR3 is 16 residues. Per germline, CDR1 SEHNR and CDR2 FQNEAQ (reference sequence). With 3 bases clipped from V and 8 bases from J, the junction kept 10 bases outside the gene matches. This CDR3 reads CASSLASGSAVDEQFF. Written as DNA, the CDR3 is TGTGCCAGCAGCTTGGCTAGCGGGAGCGCCGTTGATGAGCAGTTCTTC.

The CDR3 sequence is CSVENGEFNYGYTF. The CDR3 bases are TGCAGCGTTGAGAACGGGGAATTCAACTATGGCTACACCTTC. The gene calls are TRBV29-1 and TRBJ1-2; D call uncertain. Looked up from germline, CDR1 is SQVTM and CDR2 is ANQGSEA. The CDR3 contains 14 residues. V was clipped by 3 bases and J by 2 bases, with 13 bases between them.

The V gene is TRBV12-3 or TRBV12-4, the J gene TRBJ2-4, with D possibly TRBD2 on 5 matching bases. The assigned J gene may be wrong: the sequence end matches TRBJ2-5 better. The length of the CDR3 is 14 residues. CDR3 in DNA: TGTGCCAGCAGTTTAGTGGCGAGAGAGGGGACCCAGTACTTC. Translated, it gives CASSLVAREGTQYF.

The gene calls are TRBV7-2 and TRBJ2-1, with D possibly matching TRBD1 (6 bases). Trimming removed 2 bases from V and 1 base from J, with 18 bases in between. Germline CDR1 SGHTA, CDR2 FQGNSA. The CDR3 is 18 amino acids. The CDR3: CASSLPDSRGSSYNEQFF. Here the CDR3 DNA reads TGTGCCAGCAGCTTACCGGACAGTAGAGGTTCTTCCTACAATGAGCAGTTCTTC.